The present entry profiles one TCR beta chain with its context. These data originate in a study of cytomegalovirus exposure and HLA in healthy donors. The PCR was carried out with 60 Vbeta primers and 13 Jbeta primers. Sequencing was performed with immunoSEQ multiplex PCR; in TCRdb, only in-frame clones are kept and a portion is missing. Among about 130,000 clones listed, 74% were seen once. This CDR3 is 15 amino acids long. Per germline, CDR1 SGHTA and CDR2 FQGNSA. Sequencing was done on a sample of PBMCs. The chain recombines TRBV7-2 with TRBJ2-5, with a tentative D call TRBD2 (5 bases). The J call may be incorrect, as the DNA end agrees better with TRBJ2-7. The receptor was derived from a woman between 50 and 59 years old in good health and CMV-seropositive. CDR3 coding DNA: TGTGCCAGCAGGGACCTAACGGGGAACGAGTACGAGCAGTACTTC. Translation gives CASRDLTGNEYEQYF.